This TCR beta chain is drawn from a study of cytomegalovirus exposure and HLA in healthy donors. The study, taken as a whole, reports: Per published accounts, TCR beta sequences correctly predicted the HLA-A and HLA-B alleles of most subjects. A classifier reportedly called cytomegalovirus status with high sensitivity and specificity.

The length of the CDR3 is 14 residues. The primer mix had 60 Vbeta and 13 Jbeta primers. Clones were read by immunoSEQ multiplex PCR, and TCRdb kept only the in-frame ones, dropping some. The sample includes 150,000 to 200,000 clones, approximately 85% of them seen just once. Concerning this clone: The antigen remains unidentified.

The sequenced sample was PBMCs. The TCR comes from a man aged 18 to 29 in good health and CMV-seropositive. The chain employs TRBV23-1 and TRBJ2-5; D is perhaps TRBD1 (5 bases). Judging by the DNA end, TRBJ2-7 fits better; the J call may be wrong. Being an ORF, TRBV23-1 has a function that is uncertain. CDR3 region: CAMSQGSQIYEQYF. DNA for the CDR3: TGCGCCATGTCCCAGGGTTCCCAAATCTACGAGCAGTACTTC.